This T cell receptor (beta chain) appears in the sequencing data of a study of cytomegalovirus exposure and HLA in healthy donors. Study in general: Among around 200 million T cells, an earlier analysis found 117 million unique TCR beta sequences.

Comment on this clone: Its target is not known.

Use of 60 Vbeta and 13 Jbeta primers characterized the PCR. As originally analysed: In a later analysis, of about 80 million unique beta chains, roughly 9.9 million appeared in at least two donors. The method was immunoSEQ multiplex PCR; TCRdb's version includes in-frame clones alone and lacks a portion of them. V, J and clone size reflect that table, while D and trimming were determined from the DNA. This table holds 50,000 or so clones, approximately 77% found once. Whole-study findings and limits: A later analysis reportedly found fewer N-insertions in an Asian-associated ancestry cluster than the roughly 670-donor mean. Cytomegalovirus association was listed for 164 TCR beta chains.

The CDR3 totals 13 residues. From germline, CDR1 is MGHDK and CDR2 SYGVNS. The V end was cut by 6 bases, the J end by 6 bases, with 11 bases between. This TCR came from a woman between 45 and 65 years old in good health and CMV-seronegative. The sequenced material came from PBMCs. The chain is built from TRBV25-1 and TRBJ1-4, with D possibly being TRBD1 (6 bases). The CDR3: CASRDSSYEKLFF. CDR3 DNA sequence: TGTGCCAGCAGGGACAGCTCTTATGAAAAACTGTTTTTT.